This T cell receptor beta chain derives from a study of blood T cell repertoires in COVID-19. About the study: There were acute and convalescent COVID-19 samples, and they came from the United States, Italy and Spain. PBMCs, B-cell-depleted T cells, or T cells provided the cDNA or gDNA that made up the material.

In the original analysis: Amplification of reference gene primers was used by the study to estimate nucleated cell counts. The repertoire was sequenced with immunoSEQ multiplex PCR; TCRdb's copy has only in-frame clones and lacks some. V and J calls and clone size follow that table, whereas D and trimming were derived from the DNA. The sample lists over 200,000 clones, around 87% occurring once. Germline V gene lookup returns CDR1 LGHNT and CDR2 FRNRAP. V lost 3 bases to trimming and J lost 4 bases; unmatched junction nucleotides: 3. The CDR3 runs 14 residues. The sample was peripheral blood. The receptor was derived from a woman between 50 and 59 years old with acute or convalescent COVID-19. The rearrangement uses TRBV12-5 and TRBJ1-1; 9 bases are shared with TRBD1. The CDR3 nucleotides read TGTGCTAGTGGTTTTCAACAGGGGGCCACTGAAGCTTTCTTT. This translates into CASGFQQGATEAFF.